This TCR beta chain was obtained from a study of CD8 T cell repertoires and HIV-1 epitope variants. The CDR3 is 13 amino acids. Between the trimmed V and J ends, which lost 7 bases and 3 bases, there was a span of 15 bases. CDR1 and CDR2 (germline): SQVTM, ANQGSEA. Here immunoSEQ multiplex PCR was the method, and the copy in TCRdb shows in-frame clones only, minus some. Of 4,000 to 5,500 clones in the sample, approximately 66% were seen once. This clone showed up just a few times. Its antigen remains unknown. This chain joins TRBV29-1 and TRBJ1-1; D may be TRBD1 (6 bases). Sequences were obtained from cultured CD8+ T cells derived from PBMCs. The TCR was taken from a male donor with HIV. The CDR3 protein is CSASGGEYTEAFF. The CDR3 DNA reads TGCAGCGCTTCGGGGGGCGAGTACACTGAAGCTTTCTTT.